A single T cell receptor beta chain is shown here with its context. This CDR3 has 13 amino acids. V lost 0 bases to trimming and J lost 10 bases, with 11 bases between them. Germline V gene sequence: CDR1 SGHRS, CDR2 YFSETQ. The use of a sample-barcoded 5' primer and a J-beta primer mix characterized a second PCR of about 7 to 12 cycles. TCRdb reanalysed the 5' RACE reads using MiXCR and keeps one entry per CDR3 protein. The repertoire includes some 780,000 distinct CDR3 sequences, just over 55% of them detected once, and roughly 24% sits in the top ten. These data are taken from a study of blood T cells in healthy people across ages.

V is TRBV5-1 and J is TRBJ2-1; D is perhaps TRBD2 (6 bases). Input material: blood. This receptor was taken from a man aged 35-49 years in good health. The CDR3: CASSLAPRGEQFF. The DNA for the CDR3 is TGCGCCAGCAGCTTGGCCCCCCGGGGGGAGCAGTTCTTC.